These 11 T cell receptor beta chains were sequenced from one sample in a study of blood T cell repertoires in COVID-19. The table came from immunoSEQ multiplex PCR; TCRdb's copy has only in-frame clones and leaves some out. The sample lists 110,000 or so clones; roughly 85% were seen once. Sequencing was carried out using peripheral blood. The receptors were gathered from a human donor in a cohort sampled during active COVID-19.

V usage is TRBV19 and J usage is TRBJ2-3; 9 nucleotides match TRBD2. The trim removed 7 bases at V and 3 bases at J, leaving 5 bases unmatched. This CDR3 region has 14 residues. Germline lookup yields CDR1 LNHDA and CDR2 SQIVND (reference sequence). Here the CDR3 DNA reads TGTGCCAGTATGGCTAGCGGGGATACAGATACGCAGTATTTT. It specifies CASMASGDTDTQYF.

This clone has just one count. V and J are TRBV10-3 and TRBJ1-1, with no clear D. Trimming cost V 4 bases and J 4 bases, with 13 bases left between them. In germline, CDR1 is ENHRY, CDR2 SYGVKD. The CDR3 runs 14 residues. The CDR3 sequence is CAISVGPGITEAFF. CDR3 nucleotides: TGTGCCATCAGTGTCGGCCCGGGAATCACTGAAGCTTTCTTT.

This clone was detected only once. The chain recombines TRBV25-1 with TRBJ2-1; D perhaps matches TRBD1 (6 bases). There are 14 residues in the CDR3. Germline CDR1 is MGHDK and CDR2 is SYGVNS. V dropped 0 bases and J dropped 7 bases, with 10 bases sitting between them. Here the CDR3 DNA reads TGTGCCAGCAGTGAATATGGGGGCCTGAATGAGCAGTTCTTC. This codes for CASSEYGGLNEQFF.

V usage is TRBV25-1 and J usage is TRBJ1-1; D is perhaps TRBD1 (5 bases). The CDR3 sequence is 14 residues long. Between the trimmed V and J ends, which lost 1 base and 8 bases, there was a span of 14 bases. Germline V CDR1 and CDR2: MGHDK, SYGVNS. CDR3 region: CASSEWGVTGEAFF. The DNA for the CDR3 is TGTGCCAGCAGTGAATGGGGGGTCACTGGCGAAGCTTTCTTT.

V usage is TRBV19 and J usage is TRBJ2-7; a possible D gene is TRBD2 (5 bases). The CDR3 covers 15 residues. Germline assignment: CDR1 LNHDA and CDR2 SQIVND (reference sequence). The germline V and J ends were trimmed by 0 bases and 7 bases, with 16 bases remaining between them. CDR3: CASSIDRRRGREQYF. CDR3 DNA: TGTGCCAGTAGTATAGATAGGAGGAGAGGACGGGAGCAGTACTTC.

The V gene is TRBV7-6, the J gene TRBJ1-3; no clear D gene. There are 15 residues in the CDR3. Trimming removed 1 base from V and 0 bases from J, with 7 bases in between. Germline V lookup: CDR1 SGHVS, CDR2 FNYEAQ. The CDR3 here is CASSLGVSSGNTIYF. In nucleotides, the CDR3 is TGTGCCAGCAGCTTAGGTGTCAGCTCTGGAAACACCATATATTTT.

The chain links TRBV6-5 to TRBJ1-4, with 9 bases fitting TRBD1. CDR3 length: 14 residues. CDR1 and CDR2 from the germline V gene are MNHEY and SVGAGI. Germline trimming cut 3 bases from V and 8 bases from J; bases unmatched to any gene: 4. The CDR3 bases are TGTGCCAGCAGTTATGGGACAGGGCCCGAAAAACTGTTTTTT. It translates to CASSYGTGPEKLFF.

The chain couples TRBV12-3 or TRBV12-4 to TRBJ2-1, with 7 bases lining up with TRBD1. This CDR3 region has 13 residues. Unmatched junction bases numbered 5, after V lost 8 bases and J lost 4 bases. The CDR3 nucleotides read TGTGCCAGCGAGGGGGCCGGGTACAATGAGCAGTTCTTC. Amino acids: CASEGAGYNEQFF.

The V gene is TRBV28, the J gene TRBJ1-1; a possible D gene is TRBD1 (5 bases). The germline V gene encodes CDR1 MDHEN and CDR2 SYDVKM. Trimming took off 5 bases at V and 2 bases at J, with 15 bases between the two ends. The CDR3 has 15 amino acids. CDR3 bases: TGTGCCAGCAGTACCACACGCAGGGAAAACACTGAAGCTTTCTTT. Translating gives CASSTTRRENTEAFF.

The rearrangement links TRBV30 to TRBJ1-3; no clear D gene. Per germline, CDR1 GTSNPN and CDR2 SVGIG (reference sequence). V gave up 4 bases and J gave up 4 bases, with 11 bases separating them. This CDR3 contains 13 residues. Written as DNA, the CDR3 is TGTGCCTGGAAGCAAGGCGGGGGAAACACCATATATTTT. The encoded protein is CAWKQGGGNTIYF.

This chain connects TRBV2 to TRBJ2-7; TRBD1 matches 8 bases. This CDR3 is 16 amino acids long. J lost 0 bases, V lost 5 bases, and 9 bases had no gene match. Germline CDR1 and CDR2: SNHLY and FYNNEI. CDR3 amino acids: CASSPLRTGRSYEQYF. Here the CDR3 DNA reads TGTGCCAGCAGTCCGTTGCGGACAGGGCGCTCCTACGAGCAGTACTTC. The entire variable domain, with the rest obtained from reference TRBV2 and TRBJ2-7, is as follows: EPEVTQTPSHQVTQMGQEVILRCVPISNHLYFYWYRQILGQKVEFLVSFYNNEISEKSEIFDDQFSVERPDGSNFTLKIRSTKLEDSAMYFCASSPLRTGRSYEQYFGPGTRLTVT.